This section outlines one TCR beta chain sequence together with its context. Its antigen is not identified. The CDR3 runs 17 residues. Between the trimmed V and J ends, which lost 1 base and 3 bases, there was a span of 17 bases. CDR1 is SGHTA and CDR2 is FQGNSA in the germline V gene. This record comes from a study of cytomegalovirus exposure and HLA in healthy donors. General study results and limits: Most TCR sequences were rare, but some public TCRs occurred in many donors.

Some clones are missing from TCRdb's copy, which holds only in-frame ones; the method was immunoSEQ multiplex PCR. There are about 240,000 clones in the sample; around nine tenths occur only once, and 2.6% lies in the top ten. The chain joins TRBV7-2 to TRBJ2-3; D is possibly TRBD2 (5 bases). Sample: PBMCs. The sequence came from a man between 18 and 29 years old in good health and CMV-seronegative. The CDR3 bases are TGTGCCAGCAGCTTAGGTCGGGATCGACGGGGAACAGATACGCAGTATTTT. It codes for CASSLGRDRRGTDTQYF.